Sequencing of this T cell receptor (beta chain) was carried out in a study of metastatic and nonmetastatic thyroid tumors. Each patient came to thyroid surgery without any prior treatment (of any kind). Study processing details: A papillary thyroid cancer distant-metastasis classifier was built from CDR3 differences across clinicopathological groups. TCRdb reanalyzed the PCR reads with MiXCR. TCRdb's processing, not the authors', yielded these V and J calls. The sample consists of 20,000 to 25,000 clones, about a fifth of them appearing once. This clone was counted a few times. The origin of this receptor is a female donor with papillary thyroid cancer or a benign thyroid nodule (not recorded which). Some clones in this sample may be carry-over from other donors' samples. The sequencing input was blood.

The CDR3 DNA sequence: TGTGCCAGTAGTCCAGGGGGGAAAAAAGAGACCCAGTACTTC. Its protein product is CASSPGGKKETQYF. The rearrangement uses TRBV19 and TRBJ2-5, with a tentative D call TRBD1 (7 bases). This CDR3 comprises 14 residues. The V gene's germline CDR1 is LNHDA and CDR2 SQIVND (reference sequence). The ends were cut back, 5 bases at V and 3 bases at J, with 13 bases in the middle.